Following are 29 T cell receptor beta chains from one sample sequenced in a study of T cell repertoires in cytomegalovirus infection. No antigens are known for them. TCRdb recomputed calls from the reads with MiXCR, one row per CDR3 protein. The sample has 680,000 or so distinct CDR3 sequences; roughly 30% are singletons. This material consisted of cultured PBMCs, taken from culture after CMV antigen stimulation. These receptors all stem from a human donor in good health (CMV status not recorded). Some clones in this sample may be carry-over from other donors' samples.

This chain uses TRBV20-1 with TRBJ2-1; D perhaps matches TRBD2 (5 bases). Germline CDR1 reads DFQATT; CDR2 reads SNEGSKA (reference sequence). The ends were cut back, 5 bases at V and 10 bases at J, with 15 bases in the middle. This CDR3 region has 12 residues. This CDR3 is CSAGQPGGEQFF. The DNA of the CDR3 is TGCAGTGCTGGTCAACCCGGCGGGGAGCAGTTCTTC.

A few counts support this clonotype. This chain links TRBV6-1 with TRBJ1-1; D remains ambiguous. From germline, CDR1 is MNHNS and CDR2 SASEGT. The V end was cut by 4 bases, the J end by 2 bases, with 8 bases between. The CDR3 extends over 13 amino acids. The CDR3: CASSAAFNTEAFF. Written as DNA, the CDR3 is TGTGCCAGCAGTGCAGCATTCAACACTGAAGCTTTCTTT.

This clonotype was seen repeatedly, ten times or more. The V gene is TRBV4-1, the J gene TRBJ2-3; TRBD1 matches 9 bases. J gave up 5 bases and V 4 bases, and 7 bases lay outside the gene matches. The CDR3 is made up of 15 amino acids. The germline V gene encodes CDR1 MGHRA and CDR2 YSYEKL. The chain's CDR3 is CASSPGQGPGDTQYF. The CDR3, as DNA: TGCGCCAGCAGCCCGGGACAGGGCCCTGGAGATACGCAGTATTTT.

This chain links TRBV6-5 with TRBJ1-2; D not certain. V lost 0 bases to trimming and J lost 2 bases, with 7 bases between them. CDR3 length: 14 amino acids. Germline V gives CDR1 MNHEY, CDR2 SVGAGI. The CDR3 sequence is CASSYSVGNYGYTF. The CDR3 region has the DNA TGTGCCAGCAGTTACTCTGTGGGGAACTATGGCTACACCTTC.

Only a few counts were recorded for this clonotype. CDR3 residues: CASSPLRLYTDTQYF. DNA of the CDR3: TGTGCCAGCAGCCCCCTGAGATTGTACACAGATACGCAGTATTTT. This chain uses TRBV7-9 with TRBJ2-3; D remains unclear. The CDR3 is 15 amino acids. The V gene's germline CDR1 is SEHNR and CDR2 FQNEAQ (reference sequence). V was shortened by 5 bases and J by 2 bases, with 14 bases between the two germline ends.

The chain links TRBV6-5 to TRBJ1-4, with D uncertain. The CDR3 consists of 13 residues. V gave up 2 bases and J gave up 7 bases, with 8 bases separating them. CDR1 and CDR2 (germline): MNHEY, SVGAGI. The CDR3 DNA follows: TGTGCCAGCAGTTACGGGTCAGGTGAAAAACTGTTTTTT. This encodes CASSYGSGEKLFF.

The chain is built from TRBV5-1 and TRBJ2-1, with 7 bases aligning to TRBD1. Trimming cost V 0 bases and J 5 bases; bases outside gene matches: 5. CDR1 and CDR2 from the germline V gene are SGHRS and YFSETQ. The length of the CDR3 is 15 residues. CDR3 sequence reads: CASSLVGGRNNEQFF. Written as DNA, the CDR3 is TGCGCCAGCAGCTTGGTAGGGGGCAGAAACAATGAGCAGTTCTTC.

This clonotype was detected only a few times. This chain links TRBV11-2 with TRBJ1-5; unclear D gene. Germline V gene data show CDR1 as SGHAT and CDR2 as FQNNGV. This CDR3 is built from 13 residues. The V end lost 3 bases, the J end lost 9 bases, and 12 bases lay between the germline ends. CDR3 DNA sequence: TGTGCCAGCAGCTTGACTGAAGTTCTGCCCCAGCATTTT. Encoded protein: CASSLTEVLPQHF.

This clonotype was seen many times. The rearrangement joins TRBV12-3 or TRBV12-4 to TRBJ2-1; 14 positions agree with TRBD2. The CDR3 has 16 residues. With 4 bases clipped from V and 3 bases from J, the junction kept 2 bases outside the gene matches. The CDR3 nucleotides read TGTGCCAGCAGTTCGACTAGCGGGAGGGTCTACAATGAGCAGTTCTTC. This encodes CASSSTSGRVYNEQFF.

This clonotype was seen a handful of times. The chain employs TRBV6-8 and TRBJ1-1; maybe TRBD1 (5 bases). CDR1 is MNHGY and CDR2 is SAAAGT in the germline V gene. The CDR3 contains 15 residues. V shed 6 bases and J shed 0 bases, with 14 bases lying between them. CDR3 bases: TGTGCCAGCAGCCCCGGTGGGGGATTGAACACTGAAGCTTTCTTT. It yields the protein CASSPGGGLNTEAFF.

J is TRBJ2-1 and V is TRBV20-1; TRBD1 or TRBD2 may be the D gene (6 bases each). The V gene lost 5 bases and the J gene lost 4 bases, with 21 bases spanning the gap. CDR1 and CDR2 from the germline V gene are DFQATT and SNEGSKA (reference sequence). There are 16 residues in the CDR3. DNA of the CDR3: TGCAGTGCTTTTCTTCCGGGGGCGGGGAAGTACAATGAGCAGTTCTTC. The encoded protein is CSAFLPGAGKYNEQFF.

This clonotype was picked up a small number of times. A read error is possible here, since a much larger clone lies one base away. As DNA, the CDR3 is TGTGCCAGCAGCTGGGGGGGGCCTGAAGCTTTCTTT. Residues: CASSWGGPEAFF. V and J are TRBV11-2 and TRBJ1-1, with D perhaps TRBD1 (6 bases). The CDR3 has 12 residues. The ends were cut back, 4 bases at V and 6 bases at J, with 9 bases in the middle. The V gene's germline CDR1 is SGHAT and CDR2 FQNNGV.

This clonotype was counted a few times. DNA for the CDR3: TGTGCCAGCTCACCACCACCGGGCCCTCCCTACGAGCAGTACTTC. As protein: CASSPPPGPPYEQYF. V is TRBV18 and J is TRBJ2-7; no firm D call. Germline V CDR1 and CDR2: KGHSH, LQKENI. V was trimmed by 0 bases and J by 2 bases, leaving 11 bases between them. The CDR3 spans 15 residues.

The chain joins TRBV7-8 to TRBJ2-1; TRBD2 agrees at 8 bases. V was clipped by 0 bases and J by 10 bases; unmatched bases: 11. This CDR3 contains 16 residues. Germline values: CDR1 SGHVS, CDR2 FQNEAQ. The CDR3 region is CASSLASGGPILEQFF. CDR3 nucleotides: TGTGCCAGCAGCTTAGCCAGCGGGGGTCCTATATTGGAGCAGTTCTTC.

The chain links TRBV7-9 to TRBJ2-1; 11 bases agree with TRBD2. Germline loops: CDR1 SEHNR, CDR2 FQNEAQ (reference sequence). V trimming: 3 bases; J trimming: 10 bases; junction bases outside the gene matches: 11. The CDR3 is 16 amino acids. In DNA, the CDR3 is TGTGCCAGCAGCTTCACCACTAGCGGGAGCCCCCGAGAGCAGTTCTTC. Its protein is CASSFTTSGSPREQFF.

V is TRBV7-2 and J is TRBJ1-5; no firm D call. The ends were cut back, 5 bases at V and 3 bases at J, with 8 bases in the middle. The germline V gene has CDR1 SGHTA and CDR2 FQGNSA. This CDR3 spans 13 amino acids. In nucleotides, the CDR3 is TGTGCCAGCAGCAAAGACCCCAATCAGCCCCAGCATTTT. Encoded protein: CASSKDPNQPQHF. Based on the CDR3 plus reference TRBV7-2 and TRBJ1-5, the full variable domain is GAGVSQSPSNKVTEKGKDVELRCDPISGHTALYWYRQSLGQGLEFLIYFQGNSAPDKSGLPSDRFSAERTGGSVSTLTIQRTQQEDSAVYLCASSKDPNQPQHFGDGTRLSIL.

The CDR3 DNA reads TGTGCCAGCAGTGAAGGGAGAAGTAGGGGACAGCCCCAGCATTTT. Amino acids: CASSEGRSRGQPQHF. The rearrangement links TRBV2 to TRBJ1-5; possible D gene TRBD1, 5 bases. Trimming left V 1 base short and J 7 bases short, with 14 bases between. Germline V gene lookup returns CDR1 SNHLY and CDR2 FYNNEI. The CDR3 has 15 residues.

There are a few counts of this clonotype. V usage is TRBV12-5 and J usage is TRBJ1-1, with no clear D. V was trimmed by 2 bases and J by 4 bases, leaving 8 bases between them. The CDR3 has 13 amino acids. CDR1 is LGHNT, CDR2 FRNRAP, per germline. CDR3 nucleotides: TGTGCTAGTGGTTTGTCATTGGCCACTGAAGCTTTCTTT. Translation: CASGLSLATEAFF.

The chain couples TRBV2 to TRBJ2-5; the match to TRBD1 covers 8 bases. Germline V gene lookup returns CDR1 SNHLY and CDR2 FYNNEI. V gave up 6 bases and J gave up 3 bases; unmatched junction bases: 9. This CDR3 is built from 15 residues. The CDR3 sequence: CASSPQGEREETQYF. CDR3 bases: TGTGCCAGCAGCCCACAGGGGGAAAGAGAAGAGACCCAGTACTTC.

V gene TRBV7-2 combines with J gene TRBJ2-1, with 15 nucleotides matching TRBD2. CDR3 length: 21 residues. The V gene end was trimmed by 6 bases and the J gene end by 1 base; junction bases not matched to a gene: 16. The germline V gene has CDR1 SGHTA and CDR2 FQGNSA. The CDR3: CASRPRVAGLAGGLSYNEQFF. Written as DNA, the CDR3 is TGTGCCAGCAGACCACGGGTGGCAGGACTAGCGGGGGGGCTTTCCTACAATGAGCAGTTCTTC.

The CDR3 DNA sequence: TGCAGTGCGGGGGACTTCGGCACAGATACGCAGTATTTT. This codes for CSAGDFGTDTQYF. The rearrangement joins TRBV20-1 to TRBJ2-3, with a tentative D call TRBD2 (6 bases). Germline-derived CDR1 and CDR2 are DFQATT and SNEGSKA (reference sequence). V was trimmed by 6 bases and J by 1 base, leaving 11 bases between them. This CDR3 spans 13 amino acids.

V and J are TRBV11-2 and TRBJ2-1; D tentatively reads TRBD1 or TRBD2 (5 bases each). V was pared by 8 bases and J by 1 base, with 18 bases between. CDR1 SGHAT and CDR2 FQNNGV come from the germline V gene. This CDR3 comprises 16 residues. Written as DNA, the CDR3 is TGTGCCAGCGTCCCCCGGGGCGGCGAGTCCTACAATGAGCAGTTCTTC. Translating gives CASVPRGGESYNEQFF.

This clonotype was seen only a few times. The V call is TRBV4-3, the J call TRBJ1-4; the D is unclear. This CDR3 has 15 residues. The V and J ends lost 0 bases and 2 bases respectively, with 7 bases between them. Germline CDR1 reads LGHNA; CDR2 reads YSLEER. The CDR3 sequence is CASSQERMTNEKLFF. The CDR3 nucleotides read TGCGCCAGCAGCCAAGAACGGATGACTAATGAAAAACTGTTTTTT.

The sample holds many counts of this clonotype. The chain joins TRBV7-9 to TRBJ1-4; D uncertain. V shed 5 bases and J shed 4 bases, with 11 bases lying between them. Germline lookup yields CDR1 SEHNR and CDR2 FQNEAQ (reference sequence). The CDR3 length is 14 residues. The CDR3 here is CASSPDGYNEKLFF. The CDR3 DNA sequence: TGTGCCAGCAGCCCTGACGGATATAATGAAAAACTGTTTTTT.

The CDR3: CASRPTTSGSYEQYF. CDR3 coding DNA: TGTGCCAGCAGGCCCACGACTAGCGGGAGTTACGAGCAGTACTTC. The chain is built from TRBV12-3 or TRBV12-4 and TRBJ2-7; TRBD2 matches 12 bases. The CDR3 has 15 amino acids. Trimming took 6 bases from V and 4 from J; bases not matched to a gene: 7.

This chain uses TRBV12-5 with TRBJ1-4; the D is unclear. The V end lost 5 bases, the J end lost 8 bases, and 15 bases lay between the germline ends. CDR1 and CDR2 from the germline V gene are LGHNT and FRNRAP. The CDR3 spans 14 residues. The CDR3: CASGGGRPREKLFF. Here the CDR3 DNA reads TGTGCTAGTGGTGGAGGCAGGCCCCGCGAAAAACTGTTTTTT.

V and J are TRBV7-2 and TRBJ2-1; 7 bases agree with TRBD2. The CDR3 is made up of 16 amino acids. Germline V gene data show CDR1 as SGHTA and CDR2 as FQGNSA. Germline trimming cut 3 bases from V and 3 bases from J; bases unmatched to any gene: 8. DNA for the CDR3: TGTGCCAGCAGCTTCCGAGCGGGGCTAAACTACAATGAGCAGTTCTTC. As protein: CASSFRAGLNYNEQFF.

As DNA, the CDR3 is TGTGCCATCAGTGAGTACGGAGACTCACAATACAATGAGCAGTTCTTC. Its translation is CAISEYGDSQYNEQFF. This chain joins TRBV10-3 and TRBJ2-1, with unresolved D. The V and J ends lost 1 base and 4 bases respectively, with 14 bases between them. The germline gives CDR1 ENHRY, CDR2 SYGVKD. CDR3 length equals 16 residues.

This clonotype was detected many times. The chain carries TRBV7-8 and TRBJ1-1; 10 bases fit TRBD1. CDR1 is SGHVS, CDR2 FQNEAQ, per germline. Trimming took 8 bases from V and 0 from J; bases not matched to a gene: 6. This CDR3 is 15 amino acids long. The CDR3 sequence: CASRGDRGLNTEAFF. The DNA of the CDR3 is TGTGCCAGCCGCGGGGACAGGGGTTTGAACACTGAAGCTTTCTTT.